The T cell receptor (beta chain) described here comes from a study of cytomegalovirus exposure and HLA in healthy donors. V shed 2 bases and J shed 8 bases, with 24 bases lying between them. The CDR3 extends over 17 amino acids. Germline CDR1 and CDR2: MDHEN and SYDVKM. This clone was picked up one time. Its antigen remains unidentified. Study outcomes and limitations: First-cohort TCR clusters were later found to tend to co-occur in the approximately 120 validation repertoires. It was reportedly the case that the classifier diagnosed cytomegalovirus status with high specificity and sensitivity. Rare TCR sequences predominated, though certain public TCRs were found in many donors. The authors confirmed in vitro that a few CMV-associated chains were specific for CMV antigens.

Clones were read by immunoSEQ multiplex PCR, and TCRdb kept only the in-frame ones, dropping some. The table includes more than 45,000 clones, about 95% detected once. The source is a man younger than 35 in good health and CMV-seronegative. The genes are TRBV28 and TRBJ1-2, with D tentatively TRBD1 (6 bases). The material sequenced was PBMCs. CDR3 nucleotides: TGTGCCAGCAGTTTACCCGGACAGCTGAGGTCGTCTGACGGCTACACCTTC. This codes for CASSLPGQLRSSDGYTF.